The 25 T cell receptor beta chains listed next were all sequenced from one sample in a study of beta chain features in type 1 diabetes (dated by TCRdb to 2017 to 2018). The library came from the immunoSEQ multiplex PCR assay. The entire amount of isolated RNA was reverse transcribed using the High Capacity cDNA Reverse Transcription Kit, so the sequenced TCRB transcripts were expressed ones. Drawn from immuneACCESS, this table holds only the in-frame rearrangements with V and J called that TCRdb kept. Clones are partly lost; checked studies trace under half to an unresolved V gene and leave the rest unexplained. The table for this sample lists some 180,000 clones; approximately 13% of them were counted only once. The top ten clones comprise less than 0.7% of the sample. Source material: central memory CD4+ T cells from blood. These receptors were obtained from a woman younger than 30 in good health.

In this sample, this clone turned up a few times. This rearrangement joins TRBV11-2 to TRBJ1-4; TRBD1 agrees at 8 bases. CDR3 length: 14 amino acids. Unmatched junction bases numbered 10, after V lost 6 bases and J lost 10 bases. Looked up from germline, CDR1 is SGHAT and CDR2 is FQNNGV. CDR3 protein: CASSTDRAGRKLFF. In DNA, the CDR3 is TGTGCCAGCAGTACGGACAGGGCTGGGAGAAAACTGTTTTTT.

This clone was detected only a few times. The V and J genes are TRBV19 and TRBJ1-1; 12 bases line up with TRBD1. The CDR3 covers 14 residues. CDR1 is LNHDA and CDR2 is SQIVND in the germline V gene (reference sequence). V trimming: 8 bases; J trimming: 2 bases; junction bases outside the gene matches: 3. CDR3 loop: CASWDRGLNTEAFF. CDR3 nucleotides: TGTGCCAGTTGGGACAGGGGGCTTAACACTGAAGCTTTCTTT. The variable domain in full, with the rest retrieved from reference TRBV19 and TRBJ1-1, is DGGITQSPKYLFRKEGQNVTLSCEQNLNHDAMYWYRQDPGQGLRLIYYSQIVNDFQKGDIAEGYSVSREKKESFPLTVTSAQKNPTAFYLCASWDRGLNTEAFFGQGTRLTVV.

In this sample, this clone turned up a few times. This chain uses TRBV29-1 with TRBJ1-4, with a weak D call TRBD1 (6 bases). The germline V gene has CDR1 SQVTM and CDR2 ANQGSEA. Trimming removed 6 bases from V and 7 bases from J, with 12 bases in between. The CDR3 is made up of 12 amino acids. CDR3 DNA sequence: TGCAGCGTCGAAACAGGGACTGAAAAACTGTTTTTT. Amino acids: CSVETGTEKLFF.

This clone has more than one count but fewer than ten. The rearrangement uses TRBV18 and TRBJ2-3; D may be TRBD1 (5 bases). Per germline, CDR1 KGHSH and CDR2 LQKENI. Between the trimmed V and J ends, which lost 0 bases and 2 bases, there was a span of 6 bases. The CDR3 spans 14 residues. CDR3 residues: CASSPPGATDTQYF. The DNA of the CDR3 is TGTGCCAGCTCACCACCAGGGGCCACAGATACGCAGTATTTT.

This clone was detected only a few times. The chain recombines TRBV30 with TRBJ1-5; maybe TRBD1 (5 bases). Per the germline V gene, CDR1 is GTSNPN and CDR2 is SVGIG (reference sequence). This CDR3 comprises 15 residues. V was shortened by 3 bases and J by 1 base, with 13 bases between the two germline ends. In DNA form, the CDR3 reads TGTGCCTGGAGGCCGTTCGCAGGGAGCAATCAGCCCCAGCATTTT. As protein: CAWRPFAGSNQPQHF.

The chain combines TRBV11-2 with TRBJ2-5; 8 nucleotides agree with TRBD1. This CDR3 comprises 15 residues. V dropped 6 bases and J dropped 2; count of bases not matched to a gene: 8. Per the germline V gene, CDR1 is SGHAT and CDR2 is FQNNGV. The CDR3 here is CASSTGGTVQETQYF. As DNA, the CDR3 is TGTGCCAGCAGTACAGGGGGTACTGTACAAGAGACCCAGTACTTC.

The chain combines TRBV2 with TRBJ1-5; TRBD1 matches 7 bases. Trimming at V came to 0 bases and at J to 7 bases, leaving 9 bases not matched to a gene. This CDR3 has 16 amino acids. From germline, CDR1 is SNHLY and CDR2 FYNNEI. Written as DNA, the CDR3 is TGTGCCAGCAGTGAAGCCCAACAGACAGGGACCCAGCCCCAGCATTTT. Its translation is CASSEAQQTGTQPQHF.

This clone was found a few times. The chain has TRBV9 and TRBJ1-1; TRBD1 matches 8 bases. Germline assignment: CDR1 SGDLS and CDR2 YYNGEE. Trimming took 4 bases from V and 5 from J; bases not matched to a gene: 4. CDR3 length equals 13 residues. The CDR3 sequence is CASSIRGQTEAFF. Written as DNA, the CDR3 is TGTGCCAGCAGCATCAGGGGGCAAACTGAAGCTTTCTTT. Complete variable domain (other parts from reference TRBV9 and TRBJ1-1): DSGVTQTPKHLITATGQRVTLRCSPRSGDLSVYWYQQSLDQGLQFLIQYYNGEERAKGNILERFSAQQFPDLHSELNLSSLELGDSALYFCASSIRGQTEAFFGQGTRLTVV.

This clone was seen a handful of times. The J gene is TRBJ2-7, the V gene TRBV2; 8 positions agree with TRBD2. In germline, CDR1 is SNHLY, CDR2 FYNNEI. There are 14 residues in the CDR3. The ends lost 4 bases at V and 6 bases at J; junction bases unmatched: 8. In nucleotides, the CDR3 is TGTGCCAGCAGTGGTGGGGTAGCGGGGACCGAGCAGTACTTC. Its protein is CASSGGVAGTEQYF.

V is TRBV4-3 and J is TRBJ2-7, with a tentative D call TRBD1 (5 bases). Trimming took off 4 bases at V and 6 bases at J, with 19 bases between the two ends. This CDR3 is 15 amino acids long. Germline CDR1 and CDR2: LGHNA and YSLEER. DNA of the CDR3: TGCGCCAGCAGCCTCCTCCTCGCAGGGCCTCCCGAGCAGTACTTC. It codes for CASSLLLAGPPEQYF.

The V call is TRBV25-1, the J call TRBJ1-1, with D unresolved. The CDR3 is made up of 15 amino acids. The V gene lost 4 bases and the J gene lost 4 bases, with 16 bases spanning the gap. Germline CDR1 and CDR2: MGHDK and SYGVNS. For the CDR3, the DNA is TGTGCCAGCAGTGGGGCGGGAGGTAAGGTCACTGAAGCTTTCTTT. It codes for CASSGAGGKVTEAFF.

The chain joins TRBV19 to TRBJ2-2, with no clear D. Germline assignment: CDR1 LNHDA and CDR2 SQIVND (reference sequence). The V gene lost 7 bases and the J gene lost 10 bases, with 16 bases spanning the gap. This CDR3 region has 13 residues. Written as DNA, the CDR3 is TGTGCCAGTACCGCACACAAGTCCGAGGAGCTGTTTTTT. It encodes CASTAHKSEELFF.

The chain links TRBV7-9 to TRBJ2-1, with 7 bases fitting TRBD2. Germline CDR1 SEHNR, CDR2 FQNEAQ (reference sequence). J lost 8 bases, V lost 3 bases, and 4 bases had no gene match. This CDR3 is 13 amino acids long. CDR3 nucleotide sequence: TGTGCCAGCAGCTTTGGGGAGGGGTATGAGCAGTTCTTC. Translating it yields CASSFGEGYEQFF.

Regarding this clone: Germline is not matched at one junction end, which may reflect a read error. J is TRBJ2-7 and V is TRBV27; TRBD1 agrees at 7 bases. The CDR3 sequence is 14 residues long. Germline CDR1 MNHEY, CDR2 SMNVEV (reference sequence). The CDR3 bases are TGTGCCAGCAGCTTATTTCCAGGGGGCTACGAGCAGTACTTC. Its translation: CASSLFPGGYEQYF.

The CDR3 DNA reads TGTGCCAGCAGCCGAACATACACTGGAAACACCATATATTTT. Translation: CASSRTYTGNTIYF. The chain combines TRBV14 with TRBJ1-3; unclear D gene. CDR1 SGHDN and CDR2 FVKESK come from the germline V gene. Trimming removed 4 bases from V and 2 bases from J, with 9 bases in between. The CDR3 totals 14 residues.

The CDR3 loop reads CASSVSGQTYYNEQFF. The DNA for the CDR3 is TGTGCCAGCAGCGTGTCGGGACAGACATATTACAATGAGCAGTTCTTC. V is TRBV9 and J is TRBJ2-1; 7 bases map to TRBD1. J gave up 4 bases and V 2 bases, and 9 bases lay outside the gene matches. This CDR3 has 16 amino acids. From germline, CDR1 is SGDLS and CDR2 YYNGEE.

In its sample, this clone was seen once. The J gene is TRBJ2-3, the V gene TRBV28; 8 bases are a match to TRBD2. CDR1 and CDR2 (germline): MDHEN, SYDVKM. The CDR3 loop spans 15 amino acids. V shed 3 bases, J shed 4 bases, and the junction held 6 bases outside the gene matches. CDR3 nucleotides: TGTGCCAGCAGTTTGGGCGGAGCGGGGGCAGATACGCAGTATTTT. Translation: CASSLGGAGADTQYF.

V is TRBV25-1 and J is TRBJ2-1; TRBD2 aligns across 10 bases. The CDR3 length is 15 residues. Germline V CDR1 and CDR2: MGHDK, SYGVNS. J gave up 3 bases and V 8 bases, and 7 bases lay outside the gene matches. The CDR3 DNA follows: TGTGCCAGCTCGCAGACTAGCGGGTTCTACAATGAGCAGTTCTTC. As protein: CASSQTSGFYNEQFF.

Only a few counts were recorded for this clone. This chain uses TRBV4-1 with TRBJ1-1; D is unclear. Germline CDR1 reads MGHRA; CDR2 reads YSYEKL. The CDR3 runs to 12 residues. V lost 3 bases and J lost 1, with 3 bases in between. As DNA, the CDR3 is TGCGCCAGCAGCCACCGGAACACTGAAGCTTTCTTT. Its translation is CASSHRNTEAFF.

This clone has just a few counts. The chain combines TRBV11-1 with TRBJ2-7; 8 positions agree with TRBD2. With V trimmed by 6 bases and J by 2 bases, 9 bases remained unmatched. Germline CDR1 reads SGHAT; CDR2 reads FQDESV (reference sequence). CDR3 length equals 15 residues. As DNA, the CDR3 is TGTGCCAGCAGTCAATTAGCGGGGCTCACCTACGAGCAGTACTTC. Translation gives CASSQLAGLTYEQYF. Complete variable domain (other parts from reference TRBV11-1 and TRBJ2-7): EAEVAQSPRYKITEKSQAVAFWCDPISGHATLYWYRQILGQGPELLVQFQDESVVDDSQLPKDRFSAERLKGVDSTLKIQPAELGDSAMYLCASSQLAGLTYEQYFGPGTRLTVT.

The chain employs TRBV10-3 and TRBJ1-1; 7 bases match TRBD1. The junction had 8 bases not matched to a gene; V was cut back by 4 bases and J by 3 bases. The V gene's germline CDR1 is ENHRY and CDR2 SYGVKD. The CDR3 has 15 amino acids. The CDR3 protein is CAISVKGARDTEAFF. In DNA form, the CDR3 reads TGTGCCATCAGTGTCAAGGGGGCGCGGGACACTGAAGCTTTCTTT.

The rearrangement joins TRBV5-1 to TRBJ2-2; maybe TRBD1 (5 bases). The length of the CDR3 is 16 residues. Germline V lookup: CDR1 SGHRS, CDR2 YFSETQ. Between the trimmed V and J ends, which lost 2 bases and 0 bases, there was a span of 11 bases. DNA for the CDR3: TGCGCCAGCAGCTTCCCCGGCAGGGCGAACACCGGGGAGCTGTTTTTT. Translation: CASSFPGRANTGELFF.

For the CDR3, the DNA is TGTGCCAGCTCACCGGGCCCAATGAGCACTGAAGCTTTCTTT. This encodes CASSPGPMSTEAFF. The J gene is TRBJ1-1, the V gene TRBV18; D uncertain. The V gene lost 3 bases and the J gene lost 4 bases, with 12 bases spanning the gap. The CDR3 totals 14 residues. Germline V gene lookup returns CDR1 KGHSH and CDR2 LQKENI.

This clone showed up just a few times. The chain couples TRBV29-1 to TRBJ1-4; D is unresolved. Germline-derived CDR1 and CDR2 are SQVTM and ANQGSEA. V lost 7 bases to trimming and J lost 4 bases, with 16 bases between them. CDR3 length: 14 amino acids. The CDR3 spells CSAQFPANNEKLFF. The CDR3 DNA reads TGCAGCGCCCAATTTCCCGCTAATAATGAAAAACTGTTTTTT.

V gene TRBV11-2 combines with J gene TRBJ2-7; 7 bases agree with TRBD2. The length of the CDR3 is 15 residues. J was trimmed by 3 bases and V by 4 bases; bases with no gene match: 9. Germline CDR1 is SGHAT and CDR2 is FQNNGV. The CDR3 region has the DNA TGTGCCAGCAGCTCACAGCGGGACGGCAACTACGAGCAGTACTTC. Translating gives CASSSQRDGNYEQYF.